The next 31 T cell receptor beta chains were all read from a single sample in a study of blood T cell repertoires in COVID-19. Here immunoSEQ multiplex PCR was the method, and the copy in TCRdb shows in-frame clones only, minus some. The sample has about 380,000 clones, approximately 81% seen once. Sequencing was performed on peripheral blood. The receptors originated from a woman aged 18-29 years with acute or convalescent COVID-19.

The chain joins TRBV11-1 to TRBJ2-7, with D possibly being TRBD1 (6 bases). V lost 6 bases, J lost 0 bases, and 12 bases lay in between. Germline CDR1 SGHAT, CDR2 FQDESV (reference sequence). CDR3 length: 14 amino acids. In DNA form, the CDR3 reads TGTGCCAGCAGTCTGGGGGCCGGCTCCTACGAGCAGTACTTC. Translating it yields CASSLGAGSYEQYF. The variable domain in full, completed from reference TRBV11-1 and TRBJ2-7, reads EAEVAQSPRYKITEKSQAVAFWCDPISGHATLYWYRQILGQGPELLVQFQDESVVDDSQLPKDRFSAERLKGVDSTLKIQPAELGDSAMYLCASSLGAGSYEQYFGPGTRLTVT.

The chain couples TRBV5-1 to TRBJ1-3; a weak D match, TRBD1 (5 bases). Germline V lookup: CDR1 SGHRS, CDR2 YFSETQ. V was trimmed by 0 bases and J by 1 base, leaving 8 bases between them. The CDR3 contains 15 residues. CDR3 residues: CASSLDQGSGNTIYF. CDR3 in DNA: TGCGCCAGCAGCTTGGATCAGGGATCTGGAAACACCATATATTTT.

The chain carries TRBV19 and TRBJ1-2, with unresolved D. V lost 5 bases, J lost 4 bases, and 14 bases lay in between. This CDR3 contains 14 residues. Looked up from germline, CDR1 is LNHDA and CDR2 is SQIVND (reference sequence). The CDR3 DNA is TGTGCCAGTAGTTTCGAGGCCCGATCCTATGGCTACACCTTC. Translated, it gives CASSFEARSYGYTF.

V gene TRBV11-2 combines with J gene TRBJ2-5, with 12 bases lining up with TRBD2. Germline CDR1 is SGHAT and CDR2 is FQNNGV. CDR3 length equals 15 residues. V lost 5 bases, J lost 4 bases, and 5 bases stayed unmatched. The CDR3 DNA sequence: TGTGCCAGCAGCCTATCTAGCGGGGGGGTAGAGACCCAGTACTTC. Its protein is CASSLSSGGVETQYF.

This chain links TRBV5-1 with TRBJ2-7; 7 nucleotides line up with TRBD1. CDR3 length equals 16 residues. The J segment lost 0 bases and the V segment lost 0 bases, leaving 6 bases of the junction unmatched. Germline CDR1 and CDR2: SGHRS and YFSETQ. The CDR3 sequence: CASSLDPGQPSYEQYF. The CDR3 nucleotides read TGCGCCAGCAGCTTGGACCCGGGACAGCCCTCCTACGAGCAGTACTTC.

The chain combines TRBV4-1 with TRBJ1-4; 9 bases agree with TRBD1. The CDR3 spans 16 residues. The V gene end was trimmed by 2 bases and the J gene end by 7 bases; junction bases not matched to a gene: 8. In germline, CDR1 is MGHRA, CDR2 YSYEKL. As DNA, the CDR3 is TGCGCCAGCAGCCAAACGCAACAGGGGGCGTTTGAAAAACTGTTTTTT. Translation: CASSQTQQGAFEKLFF.

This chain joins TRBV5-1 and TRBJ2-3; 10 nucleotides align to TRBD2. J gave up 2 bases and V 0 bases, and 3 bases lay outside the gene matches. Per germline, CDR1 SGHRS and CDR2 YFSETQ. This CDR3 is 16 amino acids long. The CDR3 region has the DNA TGCGCCAGCAGCTTGGAACTAGCGGGGCCCACAGATACGCAGTATTTT. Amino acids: CASSLELAGPTDTQYF.

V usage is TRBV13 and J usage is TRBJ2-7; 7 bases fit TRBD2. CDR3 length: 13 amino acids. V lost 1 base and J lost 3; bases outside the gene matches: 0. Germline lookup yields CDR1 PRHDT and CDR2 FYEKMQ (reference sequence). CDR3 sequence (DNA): TGTGCCAGCAGCTTAGAGCGGGACTACGAGCAGTACTTC. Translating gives CASSLERDYEQYF.

CDR3 DNA: TGTGCTAGTGGTTTGAGGGGGGAGCAGTACTTC. Translated, it gives CASGLRGEQYF. The V call is TRBV12-5, the J call TRBJ2-7, with D tentatively TRBD1 (6 bases). The CDR3 runs to 11 residues. V was trimmed by 2 bases and J by 7 bases, leaving 6 bases between them. The V gene's germline CDR1 is LGHNT and CDR2 FRNRAP.

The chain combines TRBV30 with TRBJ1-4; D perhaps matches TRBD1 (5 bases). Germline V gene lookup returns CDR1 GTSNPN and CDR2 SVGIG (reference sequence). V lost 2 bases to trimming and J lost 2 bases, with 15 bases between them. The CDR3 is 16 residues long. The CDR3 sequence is CAWSSLRGWTNEKLFF. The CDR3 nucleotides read TGTGCCTGGAGTTCGTTACGGGGGTGGACTAATGAAAAACTGTTTTTT.

CDR3 sequence reads: CASSEQGVQPQHF. CDR3 DNA sequence: TGTGCCAGCAGTGAACAGGGGGTTCAGCCCCAGCATTTT. This chain uses TRBV2 with TRBJ1-5; 7 positions match TRBD1. The J segment lost 6 bases and the V segment lost 2 bases, leaving 1 base of the junction unmatched. The CDR3 extends over 13 amino acids. Per the germline V gene, CDR1 is SNHLY and CDR2 is FYNNEI.

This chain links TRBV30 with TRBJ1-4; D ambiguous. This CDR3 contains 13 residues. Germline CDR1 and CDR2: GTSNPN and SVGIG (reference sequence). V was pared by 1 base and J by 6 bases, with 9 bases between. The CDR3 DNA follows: TGTGCCTGGAGTGAGACAATTCATGAAAAACTGTTTTTT. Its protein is CAWSETIHEKLFF.

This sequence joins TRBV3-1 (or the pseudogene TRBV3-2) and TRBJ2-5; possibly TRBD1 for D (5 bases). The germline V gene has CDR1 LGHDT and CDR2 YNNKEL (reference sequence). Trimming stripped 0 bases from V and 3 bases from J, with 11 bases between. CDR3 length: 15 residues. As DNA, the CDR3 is TGTGCCAGCAGCCAAGAGATCAGGGTTAAAGAGACCCAGTACTTC. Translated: CASSQEIRVKETQYF.

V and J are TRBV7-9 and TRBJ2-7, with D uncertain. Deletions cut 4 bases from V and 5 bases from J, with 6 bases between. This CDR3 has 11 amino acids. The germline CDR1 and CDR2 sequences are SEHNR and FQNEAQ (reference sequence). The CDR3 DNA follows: TGTGCCAGCAGCTCCACGGACGAGCAGTACTTC. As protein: CASSSTDEQYF.

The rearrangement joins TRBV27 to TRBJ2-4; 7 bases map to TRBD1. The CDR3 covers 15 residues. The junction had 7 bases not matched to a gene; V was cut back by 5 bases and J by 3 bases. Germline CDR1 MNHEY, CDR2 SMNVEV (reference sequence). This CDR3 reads CASSPTGTVKNIQYF. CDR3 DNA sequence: TGTGCCAGCAGTCCGACAGGGACCGTCAAAAACATTCAGTACTTC.

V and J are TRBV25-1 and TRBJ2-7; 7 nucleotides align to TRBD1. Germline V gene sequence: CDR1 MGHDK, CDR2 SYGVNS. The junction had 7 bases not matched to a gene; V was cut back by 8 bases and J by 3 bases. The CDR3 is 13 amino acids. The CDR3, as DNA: TGTGCCAGCTTCGCCGGGGACAGCTACGAGCAGTACTTC. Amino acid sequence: CASFAGDSYEQYF.

CDR3 in DNA: TGTGCCAGTAGTATAGGGGGGACAGTTGAAGCTTTCTTT. Residues: CASSIGGTVEAFF. V gene TRBV19 combines with J gene TRBJ1-1; 7 bases map to TRBD1. V shed 1 base, J shed 7 bases, and the junction held 3 bases outside the gene matches. Germline CDR1 is LNHDA and CDR2 is SQIVND (reference sequence). The CDR3 is 13 residues long.

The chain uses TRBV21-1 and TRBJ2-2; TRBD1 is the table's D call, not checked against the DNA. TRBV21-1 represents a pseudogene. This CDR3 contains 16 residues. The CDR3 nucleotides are TGTGCCAGCAGTAGTACGGACACAGGCTTGACCGGGGAGCTGTTTTTT. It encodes CASSSTDTGLTGELFF.

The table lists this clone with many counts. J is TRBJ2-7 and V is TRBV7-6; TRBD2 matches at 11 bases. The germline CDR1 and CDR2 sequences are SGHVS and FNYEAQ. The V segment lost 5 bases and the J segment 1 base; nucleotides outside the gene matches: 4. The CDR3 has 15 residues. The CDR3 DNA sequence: TGTGCCAGCAGCCGTCCTAGCGGGGGGTCCTACGAGCAGTACTTC. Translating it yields CASSRPSGGSYEQYF.

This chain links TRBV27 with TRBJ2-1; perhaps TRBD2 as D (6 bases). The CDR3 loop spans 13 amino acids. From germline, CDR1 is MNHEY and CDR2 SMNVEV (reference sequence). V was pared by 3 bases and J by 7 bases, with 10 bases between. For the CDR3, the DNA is TGTGCCAGCAGTTTTCTTGGGGGGAATGAGCAGTTCTTC. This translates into CASSFLGGNEQFF.

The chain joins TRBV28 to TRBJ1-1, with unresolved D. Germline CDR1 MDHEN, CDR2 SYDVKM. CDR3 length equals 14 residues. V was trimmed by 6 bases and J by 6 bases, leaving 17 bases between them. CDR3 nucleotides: TGTGCCAGCAGAACGCCCCCGGGAGCCTCTGAAGCTTTCTTT. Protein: CASRTPPGASEAFF. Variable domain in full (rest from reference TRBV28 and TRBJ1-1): DVKVTQSSRYLVKRTGEKVFLECVQDMDHENMFWYRQDPGLGLRLIYFSYDVKMKEKGDIPEGYSVSREKKERFSLILESASTNQTSMYLCASRTPPGASEAFFGQGTRLTVV.

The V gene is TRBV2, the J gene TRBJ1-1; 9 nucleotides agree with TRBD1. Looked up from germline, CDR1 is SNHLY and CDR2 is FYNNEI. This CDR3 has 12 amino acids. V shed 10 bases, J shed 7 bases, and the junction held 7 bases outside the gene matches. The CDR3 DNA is TGTGCCACTATGGACAGGGGAATTGAAGCTTTCTTT. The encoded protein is CATMDRGIEAFF. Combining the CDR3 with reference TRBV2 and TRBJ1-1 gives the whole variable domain EPEVTQTPSHQVTQMGQEVILRCVPISNHLYFYWYRQILGQKVEFLVSFYNNEISEKSEIFDDQFSVERPDGSNFTLKIRSTKLEDSAMYFCATMDRGIEAFFGQGTRLTVV.

The CDR3 sequence: CASTLAGYQPQHF. The DNA for the CDR3 is TGTGCCAGTACCCTCGCGGGGTATCAGCCCCAGCATTTT. V usage is TRBV19 and J usage is TRBJ1-5; D gene ambiguous. CDR3 length equals 13 residues. V gave up 7 bases and J gave up 5 bases, with 12 bases separating them. Germline V lookup: CDR1 LNHDA, CDR2 SQIVND (reference sequence).

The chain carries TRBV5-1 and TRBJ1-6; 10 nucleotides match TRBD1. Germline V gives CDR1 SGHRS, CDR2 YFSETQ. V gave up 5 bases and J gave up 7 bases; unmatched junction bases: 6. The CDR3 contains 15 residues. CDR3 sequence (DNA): TGCGCCAGCAGACTCCGGGACAGGGGAAATTCACCCCTCCACTTT. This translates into CASRLRDRGNSPLHF.

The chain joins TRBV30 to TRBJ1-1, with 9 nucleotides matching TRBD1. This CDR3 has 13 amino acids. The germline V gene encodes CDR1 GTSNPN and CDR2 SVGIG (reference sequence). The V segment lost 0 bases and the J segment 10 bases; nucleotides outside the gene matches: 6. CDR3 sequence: CAWSVDRGFLAFF. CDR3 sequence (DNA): TGTGCCTGGAGTGTCGACAGGGGGTTTTTAGCTTTCTTT.

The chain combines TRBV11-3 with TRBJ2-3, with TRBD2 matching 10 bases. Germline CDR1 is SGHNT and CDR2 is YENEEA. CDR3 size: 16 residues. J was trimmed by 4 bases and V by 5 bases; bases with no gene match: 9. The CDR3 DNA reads TGTGCCAGCAGCCTTAAGCGGGAGGGTAAGGCAGATACGCAGTATTTT. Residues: CASSLKREGKADTQYF.

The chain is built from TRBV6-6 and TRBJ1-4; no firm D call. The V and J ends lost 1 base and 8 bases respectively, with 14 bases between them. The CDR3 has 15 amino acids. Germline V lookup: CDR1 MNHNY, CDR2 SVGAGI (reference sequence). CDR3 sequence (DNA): TGTGCCAGCAGTTACTTCGATCCAACGAGGGAAAAACTGTTTTTT. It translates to CASSYFDPTREKLFF.

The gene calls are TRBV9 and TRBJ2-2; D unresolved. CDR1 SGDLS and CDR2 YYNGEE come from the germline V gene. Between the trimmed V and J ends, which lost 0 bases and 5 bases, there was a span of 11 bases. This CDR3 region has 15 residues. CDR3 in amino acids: CASSVGNAGTGELFF. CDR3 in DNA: TGTGCCAGCAGCGTAGGGAACGCAGGAACCGGGGAGCTGTTTTTT.

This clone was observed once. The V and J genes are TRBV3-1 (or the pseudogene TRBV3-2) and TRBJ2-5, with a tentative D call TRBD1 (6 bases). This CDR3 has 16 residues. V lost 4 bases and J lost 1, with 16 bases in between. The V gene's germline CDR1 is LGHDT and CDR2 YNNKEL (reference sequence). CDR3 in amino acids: CASSPPQGWSQETQYF. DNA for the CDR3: TGTGCCAGCAGCCCTCCACAGGGTTGGTCCCAAGAGACCCAGTACTTC.

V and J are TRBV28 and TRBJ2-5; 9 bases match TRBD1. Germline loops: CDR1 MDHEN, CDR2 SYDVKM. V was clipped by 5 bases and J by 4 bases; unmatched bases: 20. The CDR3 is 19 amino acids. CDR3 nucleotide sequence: TGTGCCAGCAGTAGTAGACAGGGGGTAAATGTCGGTCGGATAGAGACCCAGTACTTC. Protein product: CASSSRQGVNVGRIETQYF.

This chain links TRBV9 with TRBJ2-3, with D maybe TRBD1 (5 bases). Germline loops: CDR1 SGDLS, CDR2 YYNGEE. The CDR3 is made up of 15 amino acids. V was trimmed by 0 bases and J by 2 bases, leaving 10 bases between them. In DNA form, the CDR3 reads TGTGCCAGCAGCGTAGGACAGACATCCACAGATACGCAGTATTTT. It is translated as CASSVGQTSTDTQYF.